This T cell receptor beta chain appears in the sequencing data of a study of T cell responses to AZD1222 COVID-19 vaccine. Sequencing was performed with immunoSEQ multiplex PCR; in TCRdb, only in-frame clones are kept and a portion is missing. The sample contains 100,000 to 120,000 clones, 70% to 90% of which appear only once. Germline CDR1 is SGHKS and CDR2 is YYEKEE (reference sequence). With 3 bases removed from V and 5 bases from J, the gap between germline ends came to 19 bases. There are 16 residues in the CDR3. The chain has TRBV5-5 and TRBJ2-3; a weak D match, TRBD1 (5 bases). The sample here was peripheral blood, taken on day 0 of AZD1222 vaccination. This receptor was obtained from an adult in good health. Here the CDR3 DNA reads TGTGCCAGCAGCTCGGGTGTAGGGGCACGAGAAGATACGCAGTATTTT. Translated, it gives CASSSGVGAREDTQYF.